The 8 T cell receptor beta chains below all came from one sample that was sequenced in a study of T cells in Graves' hyperthyroidism and ophthalmopathy. The CDR3 regions of TCR beta were amplified from RNA transcripts. Using the HTBI primer set, a first-round RT-PCR was run on the TCR CDR3. One entry per CDR3 protein, called by TCRdb with MiXCR from the multiplex PCR reads. The sample records about 500,000 distinct CDR3 sequences, approximately 15% being singletons. The sample comprised blood. These receptors were obtained from a woman aged 18-35 years with Graves' hyperthyroidism.

At least ten counts were recorded for this clonotype. The chain carries TRBV28 and TRBJ1-5; unclear D gene. The V gene's germline CDR1 is MDHEN and CDR2 SYDVKM. The CDR3 has 15 residues. V was cut by 3 bases and J by 0 bases, with 9 bases left in between. This chain's CDR3 is CASSLASISNQPQHF. CDR3 nucleotide sequence: TGTGCCAGCAGTTTGGCCAGTATTAGCAATCAGCCCCAGCATTTT.

Regarding this clonotype: A much bigger clone sits one base away, suggesting this may be a read error. V usage is TRBV6-2 or TRBV6-3 and J usage is TRBJ1-1; TRBD1 agrees at 7 bases. The V gene end was trimmed by 7 bases and the J gene end by 1 base; junction bases not matched to a gene: 12. Looked up from germline, CDR1 is MNHEY and CDR2 is SVGEGT. This CDR3 contains 16 residues. The CDR3 sequence: CASKPETGRANTEAFF. CDR3 nucleotides: TGTGCCAGCAAACCGGAGACAGGGCGGGCGAACACTGAAGCTTTCTTT.

This chain uses TRBV4-1 with TRBJ2-3; 10 bases match TRBD2. The CDR3 is made up of 17 amino acids. Germline trimming cut 4 bases from V and 3 bases from J; bases unmatched to any gene: 10. The germline V gene has CDR1 MGHRA and CDR2 YSYEKL. CDR3 DNA: TGCGCCAGCAGCCCGCCCGGGCTAGCGGGAGTTACAGATACGCAGTATTTT. Translating it yields CASSPPGLAGVTDTQYF.

Comment on this clonotype: It may be a read error: a sequence one base away is much more abundant. V is TRBV28 and J is TRBJ2-1; possibly TRBD1 for D (5 bases). Trimming cost V 5 bases and J 2 bases, with 16 bases left between them. From germline, CDR1 is MDHEN and CDR2 SYDVKM. The CDR3 spans 16 residues. The CDR3 protein is CASSDSGHTAYNEQFF. The CDR3 DNA follows: TGTGCCAGCAGTGACTCCGGACATACGGCCTACAATGAGCAGTTCTTC.

V usage is TRBV10-3 and J usage is TRBJ1-5; tentatively, D is TRBD1 (5 bases). Trimming removed 0 bases from V and 7 bases from J, with 10 bases in between. Per the germline V gene, CDR1 is ENHRY and CDR2 is SYGVKD. The length of the CDR3 is 14 residues. The CDR3 DNA reads TGTGCCATCAGTGAGTCGGGGCTGGCGCAGCCCCAGCATTTT. Translated: CAISESGLAQPQHF.

The chain joins TRBV18 to TRBJ2-7; unclear D gene. Per germline, CDR1 KGHSH and CDR2 LQKENI. V gave up 3 bases and J gave up 6 bases, with 12 bases separating them. The CDR3 totals 13 residues. The CDR3 spells CASSPHSHGEQYF. The CDR3 DNA reads TGTGCCAGCTCACCCCATTCCCATGGCGAGCAGTACTTC. Complete variable domain (other parts from reference TRBV18 and TRBJ2-7): NAGVMQNPRHLVRRRGQEARLRCSPMKGHSHVYWYRQLPEEGLKFMVYLQKENIIDESGMPKERFSAEFPKEGPSILRIQQVVRGDSAAYFCASSPHSHGEQYFGPGTRLTVT.

This clonotype has a count of ten or more. V usage is TRBV27 and J usage is TRBJ2-1, with TRBD2 as a possible D gene (5 bases). The germline CDR1 and CDR2 sequences are MNHEY and SMNVEV (reference sequence). CDR3 size: 22 residues. V lost 5 bases, J lost 4 bases, and 36 bases lay in between. The CDR3 coding sequence is TGTGCCAGCAGTCCACCCCCCCAGTTCCAGCTAGGGCGGAACGGGGTTTACAATGAGCAGTTCTTC. Its translation is CASSPPPQFQLGRNGVYNEQFF.

This clonotype was seen many times. The rearrangement uses TRBV5-1 and TRBJ2-1; 8 bases agree with TRBD2. Germline CDR1 reads SGHRS; CDR2 reads YFSETQ. Unmatched junction bases numbered 9, after V lost 4 bases and J lost 6 bases. The CDR3 extends over 15 amino acids. CDR3 DNA sequence: TGCGCCAGCAGCCTCGACAGTAGCGGGGCCAATGAGCAGTTCTTC. Amino acids: CASSLDSSGANEQFF.